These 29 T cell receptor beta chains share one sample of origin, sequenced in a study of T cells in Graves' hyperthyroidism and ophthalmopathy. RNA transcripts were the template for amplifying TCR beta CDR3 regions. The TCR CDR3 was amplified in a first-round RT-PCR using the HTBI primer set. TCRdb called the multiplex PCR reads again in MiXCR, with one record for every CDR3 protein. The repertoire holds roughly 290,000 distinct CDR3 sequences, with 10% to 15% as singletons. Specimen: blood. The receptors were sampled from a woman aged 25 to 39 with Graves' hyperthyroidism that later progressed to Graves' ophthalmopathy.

CDR3 DNA sequence: TGCGCCAGCAGCCAAGTGGCCATTCAAGATACGCAGTATTTT. This gives the protein CASSQVAIQDTQYF. The V gene is TRBV4-1, the J gene TRBJ2-3; unclear D gene. This CDR3 comprises 14 residues. CDR1 is MGHRA and CDR2 is YSYEKL in the germline V gene. Deletions cut 1 base from V and 5 bases from J, with 10 bases between.

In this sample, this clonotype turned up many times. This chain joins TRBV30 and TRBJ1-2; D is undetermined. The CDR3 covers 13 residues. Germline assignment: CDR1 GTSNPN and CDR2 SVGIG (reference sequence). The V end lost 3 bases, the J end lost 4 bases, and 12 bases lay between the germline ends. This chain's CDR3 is CAWRLAAPYGYTF. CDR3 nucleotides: TGTGCCTGGAGATTAGCGGCCCCCTATGGCTACACCTTC.

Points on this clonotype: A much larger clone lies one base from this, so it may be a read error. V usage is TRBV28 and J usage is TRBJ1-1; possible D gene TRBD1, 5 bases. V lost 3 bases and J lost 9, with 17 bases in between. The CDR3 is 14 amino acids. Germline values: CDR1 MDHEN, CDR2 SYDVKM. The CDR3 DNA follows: TGTGCCAGCAGTTTCGCGGGCGGGGGGACTAAAGCTTTCTTT. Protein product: CASSFAGGGTKAFF.

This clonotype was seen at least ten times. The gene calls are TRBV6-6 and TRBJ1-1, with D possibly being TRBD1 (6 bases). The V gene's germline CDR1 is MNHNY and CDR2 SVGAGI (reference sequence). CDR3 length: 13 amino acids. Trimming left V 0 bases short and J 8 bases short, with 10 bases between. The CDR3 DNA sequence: TGTGCCAGCAGTTACTCGATGGGGACAGAAGCTTTCTTT. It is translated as CASSYSMGTEAFF.

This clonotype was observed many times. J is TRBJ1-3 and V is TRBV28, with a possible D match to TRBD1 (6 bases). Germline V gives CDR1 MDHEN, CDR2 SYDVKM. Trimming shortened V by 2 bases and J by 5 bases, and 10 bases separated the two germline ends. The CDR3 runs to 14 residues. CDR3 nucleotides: TGTGCCAGCAGTTTACGGGGGCCGCGAAACACCATATATTTT. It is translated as CASSLRGPRNTIYF.

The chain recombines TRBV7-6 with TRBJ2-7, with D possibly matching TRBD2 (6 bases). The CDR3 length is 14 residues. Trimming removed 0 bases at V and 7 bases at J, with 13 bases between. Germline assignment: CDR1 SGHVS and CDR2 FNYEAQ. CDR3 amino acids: CASSLANRREEQYF. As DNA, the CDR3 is TGTGCCAGCAGCTTAGCCAATCGCCGGGAGGAGCAGTACTTC.

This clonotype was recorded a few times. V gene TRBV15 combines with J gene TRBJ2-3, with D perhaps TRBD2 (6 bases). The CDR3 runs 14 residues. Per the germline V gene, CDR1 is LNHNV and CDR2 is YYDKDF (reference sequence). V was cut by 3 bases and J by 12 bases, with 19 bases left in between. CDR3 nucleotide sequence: TGTGCCACCAGCAGGGAAGGAAGGGCGGGATTTCAGTATTTT. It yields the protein CATSREGRAGFQYF.

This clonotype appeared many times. The CDR3 DNA is TGTGCCAGCAGTGTAATCCCCGGAGATACGCAGTATTTT. It translates to CASSVIPGDTQYF. The chain is built from TRBV6-1 and TRBJ2-3, with D unclear. Germline-derived CDR1 and CDR2 are MNHNS and SASEGT. Trimming took 4 bases from V and 5 from J, leaving 10 bases between them. This CDR3 region has 13 residues.

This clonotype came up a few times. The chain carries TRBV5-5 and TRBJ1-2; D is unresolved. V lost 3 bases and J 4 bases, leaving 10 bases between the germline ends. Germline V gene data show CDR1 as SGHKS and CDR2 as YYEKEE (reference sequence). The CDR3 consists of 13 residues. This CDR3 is CASSSERAYGYTF. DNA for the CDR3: TGTGCCAGCAGCTCGGAGAGGGCCTATGGCTACACCTTC.

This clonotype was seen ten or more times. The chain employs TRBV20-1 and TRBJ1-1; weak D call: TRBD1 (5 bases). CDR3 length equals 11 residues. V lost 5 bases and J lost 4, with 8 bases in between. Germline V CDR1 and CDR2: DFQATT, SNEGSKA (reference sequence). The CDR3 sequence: CSASGSTEAFF. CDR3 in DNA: TGCAGTGCTTCAGGGAGCACTGAAGCTTTCTTT.

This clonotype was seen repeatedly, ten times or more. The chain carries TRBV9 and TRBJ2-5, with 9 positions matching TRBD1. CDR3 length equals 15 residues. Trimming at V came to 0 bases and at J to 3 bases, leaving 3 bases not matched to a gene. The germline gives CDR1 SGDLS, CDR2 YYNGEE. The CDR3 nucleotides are TGTGCCAGCAGCGTAGAGGGGGACAGGGAAGAGACCCAGTACTTC. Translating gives CASSVEGDREETQYF.

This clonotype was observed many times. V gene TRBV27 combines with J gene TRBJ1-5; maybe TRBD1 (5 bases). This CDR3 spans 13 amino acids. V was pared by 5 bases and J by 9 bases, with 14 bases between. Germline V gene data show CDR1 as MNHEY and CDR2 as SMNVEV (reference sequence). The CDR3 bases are TGTGCCAGCAGTAACGGGTTGCAGGGGCCCCAGCATTTT. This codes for CASSNGLQGPQHF.

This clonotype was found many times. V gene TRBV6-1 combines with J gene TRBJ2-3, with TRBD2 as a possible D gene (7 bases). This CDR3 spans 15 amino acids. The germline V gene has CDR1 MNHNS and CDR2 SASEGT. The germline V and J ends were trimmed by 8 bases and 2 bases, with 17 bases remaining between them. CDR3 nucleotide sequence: TGTGCCAGCCGGATGGGGGCGGGAGTCACAGATACGCAGTATTTT. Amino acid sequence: CASRMGAGVTDTQYF.

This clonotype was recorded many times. The CDR3 protein is CASSPPGPTDTQYF. CDR3 bases: TGTGCCAGCTCACCTCCAGGGCCCACAGATACGCAGTATTTT. This chain uses TRBV18 with TRBJ2-3; D might be TRBD1 (5 bases). CDR3 size: 14 residues. Trimming shortened V by 3 bases and J by 2 bases, and 9 bases separated the two germline ends. Germline values: CDR1 KGHSH, CDR2 LQKENI. The full variable domain, with the rest looked up from reference TRBV18 and TRBJ2-3, is NAGVMQNPRHLVRRRGQEARLRCSPMKGHSHVYWYRQLPEEGLKFMVYLQKENIIDESGMPKERFSAEFPKEGPSILRIQQVVRGDSAAYFCASSPPGPTDTQYFGPGTRLTVL.

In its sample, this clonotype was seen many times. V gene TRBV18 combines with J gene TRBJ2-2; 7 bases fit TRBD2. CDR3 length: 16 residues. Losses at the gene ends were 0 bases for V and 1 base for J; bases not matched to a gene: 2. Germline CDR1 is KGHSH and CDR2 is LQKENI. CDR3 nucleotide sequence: TGTGCCAGCTCACCACCCTCGGGAGGGAACACCGGGGAGCTGTTTTTT. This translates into CASSPPSGGNTGELFF.

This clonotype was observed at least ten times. For the CDR3, the DNA is TGTGCCAGCAGTTTAGTCCCCCCGGGCGGGAACACCGGGGAGCTGTTTTTT. Translated, it gives CASSLVPPGGNTGELFF. This rearrangement joins TRBV27 to TRBJ2-2; D uncertain. V lost 2 bases and J 1 base, leaving 14 bases between the germline ends. The germline gives CDR1 MNHEY, CDR2 SMNVEV (reference sequence). The CDR3 runs 17 residues.

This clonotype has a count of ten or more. CDR3 sequence: CASSRDGTYTEAFF. The CDR3 DNA reads as TGTGCCAGCAGCAGGGACGGGACCTACACTGAAGCTTTCTTT. The chain carries TRBV6-5 and TRBJ1-1, with D perhaps matching TRBD1 (5 bases). Germline CDR1 and CDR2: MNHEY and SVGAGI. There are 14 residues in the CDR3. V shed 6 bases and J shed 3 bases, with 14 bases lying between them.

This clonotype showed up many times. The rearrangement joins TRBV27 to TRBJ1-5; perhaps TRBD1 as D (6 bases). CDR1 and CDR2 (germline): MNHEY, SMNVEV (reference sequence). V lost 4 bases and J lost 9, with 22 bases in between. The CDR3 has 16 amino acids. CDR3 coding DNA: TGTGCCAGCAGTTCCCAACCTACGACAGGCTCCCGGCCCCAGCATTTT. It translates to CASSSQPTTGSRPQHF.

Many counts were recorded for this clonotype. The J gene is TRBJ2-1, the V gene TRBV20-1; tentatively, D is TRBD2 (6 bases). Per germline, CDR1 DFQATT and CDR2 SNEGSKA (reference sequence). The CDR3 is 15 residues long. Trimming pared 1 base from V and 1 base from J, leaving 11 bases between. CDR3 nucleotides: TGCAGTGCTAGAGGATGGGCGGGGTCCTACAATGAGCAGTTCTTC. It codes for CSARGWAGSYNEQFF.

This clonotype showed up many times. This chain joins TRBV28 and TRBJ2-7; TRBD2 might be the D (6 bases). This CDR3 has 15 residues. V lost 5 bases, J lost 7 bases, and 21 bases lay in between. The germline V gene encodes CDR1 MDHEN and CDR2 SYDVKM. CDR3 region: CASSIPPGEIREQYF. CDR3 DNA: TGTGCCAGCAGTATCCCCCCGGGAGAGATTAGAGAGCAGTACTTC. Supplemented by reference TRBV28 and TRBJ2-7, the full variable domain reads DVKVTQSSRYLVKRTGEKVFLECVQDMDHENMFWYRQDPGLGLRLIYFSYDVKMKEKGDIPEGYSVSREKKERFSLILESASTNQTSMYLCASSIPPGEIREQYFGPGTRLTVT.

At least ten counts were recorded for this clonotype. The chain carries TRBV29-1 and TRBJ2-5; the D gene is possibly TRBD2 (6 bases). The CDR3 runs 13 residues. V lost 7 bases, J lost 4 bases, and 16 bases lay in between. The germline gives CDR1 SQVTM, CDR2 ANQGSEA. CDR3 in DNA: TGCAGCGGGGGAGGTCTCCAGGGAGAGACCCAGTACTTC. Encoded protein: CSGGGLQGETQYF.

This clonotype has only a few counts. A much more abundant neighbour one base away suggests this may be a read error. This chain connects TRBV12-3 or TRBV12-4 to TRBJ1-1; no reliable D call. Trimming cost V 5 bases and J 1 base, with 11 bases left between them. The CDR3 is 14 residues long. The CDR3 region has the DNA TGTGCCAGCAGTCACGCAGCGGGGAACACTGAAGCTTTCTTT. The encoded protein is CASSHAAGNTEAFF.

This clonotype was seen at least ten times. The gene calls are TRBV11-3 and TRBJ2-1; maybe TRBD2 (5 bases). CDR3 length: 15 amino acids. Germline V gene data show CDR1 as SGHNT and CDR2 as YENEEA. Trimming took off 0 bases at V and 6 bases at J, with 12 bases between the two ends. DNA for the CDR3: TGTGCCAGCAGCTTAGATTCCGCTAGCCTCAATGAGCAGTTCTTC. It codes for CASSLDSASLNEQFF.

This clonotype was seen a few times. Here the CDR3 DNA reads TGTGCCATCAGTGGCGGCGGGTCAGGCAAAACTGAAGCTTTCTTT. Amino acid sequence: CAISGGGSGKTEAFF. This sequence joins TRBV10-3 and TRBJ1-1; no clear D gene. Germline V gene sequence: CDR1 ENHRY, CDR2 SYGVKD. This CDR3 is built from 15 residues. The V end lost 4 bases, the J end lost 5 bases, and 17 bases lay between the germline ends.

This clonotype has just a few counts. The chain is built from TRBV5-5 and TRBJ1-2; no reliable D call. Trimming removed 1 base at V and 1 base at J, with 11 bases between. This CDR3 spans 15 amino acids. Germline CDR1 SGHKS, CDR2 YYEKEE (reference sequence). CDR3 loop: CASSLSMYSNYGYTF. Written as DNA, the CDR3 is TGTGCCAGCAGCTTGTCAATGTACAGTAACTATGGCTACACCTTC.

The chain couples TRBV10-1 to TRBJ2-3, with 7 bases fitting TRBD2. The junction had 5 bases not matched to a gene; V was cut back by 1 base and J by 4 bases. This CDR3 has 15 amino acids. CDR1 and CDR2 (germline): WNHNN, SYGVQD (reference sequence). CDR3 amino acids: CASSEWVGRPDTQYF. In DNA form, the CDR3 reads TGCGCCAGCAGTGAGTGGGTCGGGAGGCCAGATACGCAGTATTTT.

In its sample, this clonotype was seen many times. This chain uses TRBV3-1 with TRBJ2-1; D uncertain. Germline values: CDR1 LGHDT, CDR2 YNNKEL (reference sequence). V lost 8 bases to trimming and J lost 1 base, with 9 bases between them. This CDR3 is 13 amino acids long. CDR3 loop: CASSSRSYNEQFF. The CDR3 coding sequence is TGTGCCAGCTCGTCCCGATCCTACAATGAGCAGTTCTTC.

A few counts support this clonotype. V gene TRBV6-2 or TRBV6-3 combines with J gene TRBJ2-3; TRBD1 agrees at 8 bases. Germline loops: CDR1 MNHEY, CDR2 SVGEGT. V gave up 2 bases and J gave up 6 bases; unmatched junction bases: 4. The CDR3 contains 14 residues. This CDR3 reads CASSYPRQGDTQYF. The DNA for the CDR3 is TGTGCCAGCAGTTACCCTCGACAGGGGGATACGCAGTATTTT.

The CDR3 nucleotides read TGTGCCAGCAGCTCCCCCCCGTCCTGGGCCAACGTCCTGACTTTC. Amino acid sequence: CASSSPPSWANVLTF. The V call is TRBV9, the J call TRBJ2-6, with unresolved D. The V gene's germline CDR1 is SGDLS and CDR2 YYNGEE. V lost 4 bases and J lost 5, with 13 bases in between. The CDR3 spans 15 residues.